The 9 T cell receptor beta chains presented below share a single source sample, sequenced in a study of T cells in localized non-small cell lung cancer. Clones were read by immunoSEQ multiplex PCR, and TCRdb kept only the in-frame ones, dropping some. Here the sample spans tens of thousands of clones, 84% being singletons. This specimen consisted of peripheral blood, obtained before any cancer treatment. These receptors came from a female donor aged 60 or older with stage I lung adenocarcinoma.

As concerns this clone: A read error may account for a junction end that differs from germline. The chain links TRBV4-1 to TRBJ2-1, with D unresolved. The CDR3 extends over 16 amino acids. Per the germline V gene, CDR1 is MGHRA and CDR2 is YSYEKL. The CDR3 is CASSQEGSGRRSERFF. In DNA, the CDR3 is TGCGCCAGCAGCCAAGAGGGCTCCGGCAGGAGATCCGAGCGGTTCTTC.

This chain joins TRBV5-6 and TRBJ1-2; D unclear. Germline CDR1 is SGHDT and CDR2 is YYEEEE. The CDR3 totals 12 residues. V lost 2 bases and J lost 5, with 7 bases in between. The CDR3 nucleotides are TGTGCCAGCAGCTTAGAGACGTATGGCTACACCTTC. Translated: CASSLETYGYTF.

The chain joins TRBV5-4 to TRBJ2-3; 8 bases are a match to TRBD2. The V gene's germline CDR1 is SGHNT and CDR2 YYREEE (reference sequence). The CDR3 is 16 residues long. Trimming at V came to 5 bases and at J to 3 bases, leaving 11 bases not matched to a gene. CDR3 residues: CASSRRVGGGTDTQYF. Written as DNA, the CDR3 is TGTGCCAGCAGTCGACGAGTCGGGGGGGGGACAGATACGCAGTATTTT.

The chain links TRBV19 to TRBJ1-3, with D uncertain. CDR3 size: 13 residues. Germline-derived CDR1 and CDR2 are LNHDA and SQIVND (reference sequence). Trimming left V 5 bases short and J 4 bases short, with 9 bases between. CDR3 region: CASSADGGNTIYF. CDR3 nucleotides: TGTGCCAGTAGTGCGGACGGGGGAAACACCATATATTTT.

The chain employs TRBV7-3 and TRBJ2-1, with D possibly matching TRBD2 (5 bases). Per germline, CDR1 SGHTA and CDR2 FQGTGA. Between the trimmed V and J ends, which lost 3 bases and 2 bases, there was a span of 20 bases. The CDR3 spans 18 residues. The CDR3 loop is CASSFPDGGPPPYNEQFF. CDR3 in DNA: TGTGCCAGCAGCTTCCCGGACGGAGGACCTCCTCCCTACAATGAGCAGTTCTTC.

The gene calls are TRBV9 and TRBJ2-7; the D gene is possibly TRBD2 (5 bases). V lost 3 bases, J lost 2 bases, and 12 bases lay in between. The CDR3 extends over 14 amino acids. Germline V gene lookup returns CDR1 SGDLS and CDR2 YYNGEE. DNA of the CDR3: TGTGCCAGCAGCGCCACGGGAAACGCCTACGAGCAGTACTTC. Translation gives CASSATGNAYEQYF.

This chain uses TRBV2 with TRBJ1-1; unclear D gene. Trimming cost V 4 bases and J 5 bases, with 14 bases left between them. The V gene's germline CDR1 is SNHLY and CDR2 FYNNEI. The CDR3 loop spans 14 amino acids. The chain's CDR3 is CASSGTLRGTEAFF. Here the CDR3 DNA reads TGTGCCAGCAGTGGGACCCTACGAGGGACTGAAGCTTTCTTT.

This chain uses TRBV19 with TRBJ2-2; D is possibly TRBD2 (5 bases). Germline CDR1 reads LNHDA; CDR2 reads SQIVND (reference sequence). CDR3 length: 17 residues. V gave up 5 bases and J gave up 0 bases, with 16 bases separating them. The CDR3 DNA is TGTGCCAGTAGTCTTAGCTCTAGCAGCGCGAACACCGGGGAGCTGTTTTTT. This encodes CASSLSSSSANTGELFF.

This clone has just a few counts. The genes are TRBV7-3 and TRBJ2-2; the D is unclear. Trimming pared 4 bases from V and 0 bases from J, leaving 6 bases between. Germline CDR1 reads SGHTA; CDR2 reads FQGTGA. CDR3 length equals 14 residues. This chain's CDR3 is CASSSAPNTGELFF. The CDR3 nucleotides are TGTGCCAGCAGCTCCGCCCCGAACACCGGGGAGCTGTTTTTT.